Below are 24 T cell receptor beta chains sequenced from a single sample in a study of shared clonotypes between healthy human individuals (dated by TCRdb to about 2020). The library was generated by the immunoSEQ multiplex PCR assay. Not all clones reach the TCRdb copy of this immuneACCESS table, which keeps in-frame sequences only. Checked studies attribute under half of the gap to unresolved V genes and leave the rest unexplained. The sample table contains over 2 million clones; only one count was recorded for over 85% of them. Roughly 1% of the sample belongs to the ten largest clones. For the CD8 naive samples, CD45RO-negative cells were positively selected for CCR7, yielding a CD45RA+CCR7+ population from which TemRA cells were excluded. The sequencing sample was made of naive CD8+ T cells sorted from blood. According to the study, the label for this sample's cell subset or site signals: CD45RA+CCR7+. The receptors originated from a man aged 18-30 years in good health.

The chain joins TRBV4-1 to TRBJ1-1, with D tentatively TRBD1 (5 bases). Germline V gene sequence: CDR1 MGHRA, CDR2 YSYEKL. Trimming cost V 1 base and J 11 bases, with 11 bases left between them. The CDR3 has 12 amino acids. As DNA, the CDR3 is TGCGCCAGCAGCCAAGTGGGGGGTTCGGCTTTCTTT. This codes for CASSQVGGSAFF.

The chain recombines TRBV7-9 with TRBJ2-7; D uncertain. V was shortened by 5 bases and J by 1 base, with 9 bases between the two germline ends. The CDR3 sequence is 13 residues long. Germline assignment: CDR1 SEHNR and CDR2 FQNEAQ (reference sequence). CDR3 DNA: TGTGCCAGCAGCCCGACACTATCCTACGAGCAGTACTTC. It translates to CASSPTLSYEQYF.

This clone has only one observation. J is TRBJ2-7 and V is TRBV30; D might be TRBD2 (6 bases). Per germline, CDR1 GTSNPN and CDR2 SVGIG (reference sequence). This CDR3 comprises 17 residues. Trimming left V 3 bases short and J 0 bases short, with 21 bases between. As DNA, the CDR3 is TGTGCCTGGAGGGGGGACTCAATCTCCCTTGGCTCCTACGAGCAGTACTTC. It specifies CAWRGDSISLGSYEQYF.

V usage is TRBV6-5 and J usage is TRBJ1-6; D may be TRBD1 (5 bases). Germline V lookup: CDR1 MNHEY, CDR2 SVGAGI. This CDR3 is 16 amino acids long. V lost 0 bases, J lost 9 bases, and 15 bases lay in between. The CDR3 protein is CASSYSRDGRGSPLHF. The CDR3 nucleotides are TGTGCCAGCAGTTACTCTAGGGACGGCAGAGGTTCACCCCTCCACTTT.

This chain connects TRBV30 to TRBJ1-4, with D unclear. The germline V gene encodes CDR1 GTSNPN and CDR2 SVGIG (reference sequence). CDR3 length: 13 residues. The V end was cut by 1 base, the J end by 8 bases, with 11 bases between. CDR3 sequence (DNA): TGTGCCTGGAGTGGGGATTTGGGCGAAAAACTGTTTTTT. It translates to CAWSGDLGEKLFF.

As DNA, the CDR3 is TGTGCCAGCAGCGTAGAAAGCGGGCTATACAATGAGCAGTTCTTC. It specifies CASSVESGLYNEQFF. This rearrangement joins TRBV9 to TRBJ2-1, with D possibly matching TRBD2 (6 bases). The CDR3 loop spans 15 amino acids. Germline-derived CDR1 and CDR2 are SGDLS and YYNGEE. Trimming removed 0 bases from V and 4 bases from J, with 11 bases in between.

J is TRBJ1-4 and V is TRBV5-5; D gene unclear. Trimming stripped 7 bases from V and 9 bases from J, with 19 bases between. This CDR3 region has 14 residues. CDR1 SGHKS and CDR2 YYEKEE come from the germline V gene (reference sequence). The DNA for the CDR3 is TGTGCCAGCTTAATGGCTCAACTGGTGAAAAAACTGTTTTTT. It specifies CASLMAQLVKKLFF.

V gene TRBV4-3 combines with J gene TRBJ1-5, with D maybe TRBD1 (5 bases). Germline lookup yields CDR1 LGHNA and CDR2 YSLEER. CDR3 length equals 14 residues. V gave up 0 bases and J gave up 7 bases, with 10 bases separating them. The CDR3 sequence: CASSQEKGWQPQHF. CDR3 nucleotides: TGCGCCAGCAGCCAAGAAAAGGGGTGGCAGCCCCAGCATTTT.

This clone occurred once. The chain links TRBV5-6 to TRBJ2-7; D gene unclear. Germline CDR1 and CDR2: SGHDT and YYEEEE. This CDR3 spans 14 amino acids. Trimming took 0 bases from V and 3 from J, leaving 10 bases between them. CDR3 amino acids: CASSLGLLHYEQYF. The CDR3 DNA reads as TGTGCCAGCAGCTTGGGGCTCCTTCACTACGAGCAGTACTTC.

The rearrangement joins TRBV19 to TRBJ1-1, with 9 bases identical to TRBD1. Germline V CDR1 and CDR2: LNHDA, SQIVND (reference sequence). Losses at the gene ends were 0 bases for V and 4 bases for J; bases not matched to a gene: 6. The CDR3 spans 16 residues. The CDR3 protein is CASSIDLETGGTEAFF. The CDR3 DNA sequence: TGTGCCAGTAGTATAGATCTCGAGACAGGGGGCACTGAAGCTTTCTTT.

The genes are TRBV4-3 and TRBJ1-1, with a possible D match to TRBD1 (5 bases). Germline CDR1 and CDR2: LGHNA and YSLEER. V dropped 1 base and J dropped 6 bases, with 18 bases sitting between them. The CDR3 covers 16 residues. CDR3 nucleotides: TGCGCCAGCAGCCAAGCGGCGGGAGGGTGGGACTCTGAAGCTTTCTTT. It is translated as CASSQAAGGWDSEAFF.

The genes are TRBV15 and TRBJ2-5; D uncertain. V was shortened by 5 bases and J by 3 bases, with 13 bases between the two germline ends. Germline assignment: CDR1 LNHNV and CDR2 YYDKDF (reference sequence). The CDR3 has 14 residues. The CDR3 spells CATSVDGLEETQYF. The CDR3 DNA sequence: TGTGCCACCAGCGTCGACGGTTTGGAAGAGACCCAGTACTTC.

This chain connects TRBV5-4 to TRBJ2-7, with a possible D match to TRBD1 (6 bases). V lost 4 bases, J lost 3 bases, and 17 bases lay in between. Germline CDR1 SGHNT, CDR2 YYREEE (reference sequence). This CDR3 is built from 15 residues. In DNA, the CDR3 is TGTGCCAGCAGCGAGGACAGCGGTTACGGCTACGAGCAGTACTTC. Protein: CASSEDSGYGYEQYF.

The genes are TRBV7-6 and TRBJ2-2; TRBD2 might be the D (5 bases). The CDR3 totals 16 residues. The V and J ends lost 5 bases and 6 bases respectively, with 19 bases between them. CDR1 is SGHVS, CDR2 FNYEAQ, per germline. The CDR3 nucleotides are TGTGCCAGCAGCCCATGGCAACTTGAGGGTCCCGGGGAGCTGTTTTTT. This sequence encodes CASSPWQLEGPGELFF.

The V call is TRBV7-9, the J call TRBJ1-2; 7 bases fit TRBD1. The V and J ends lost 5 bases and 8 bases, in that order; junction bases with no gene match: 11. CDR3 size: 14 residues. The V gene's germline CDR1 is SEHNR and CDR2 FQNEAQ (reference sequence). The CDR3 region is CASSPTQGVGGYTF. Here the CDR3 DNA reads TGTGCCAGCAGCCCTACCCAGGGGGTGGGGGGCTACACCTTC.

A single count supports this clone. This rearrangement joins TRBV27 to TRBJ2-3, with no clear D. Trimming pared 5 bases from V and 2 bases from J, leaving 17 bases between. The CDR3 extends over 16 amino acids. In germline, CDR1 is MNHEY, CDR2 SMNVEV (reference sequence). CDR3 amino acids: CASSPRTGALTDTQYF. The DNA of the CDR3 is TGTGCCAGCAGTCCCCGGACCGGTGCTCTCACAGATACGCAGTATTTT.

This chain connects TRBV5-4 to TRBJ2-7; TRBD2 agrees at 8 bases. The CDR3 is 18 residues long. V was pared by 4 bases and J by 2 bases, with 17 bases of the junction left unmatched. Per germline, CDR1 SGHNT and CDR2 YYREEE (reference sequence). CDR3 sequence reads: CASSILAGSMSWAYEQYF. The CDR3 nucleotides read TGTGCCAGCAGCATATTAGCGGGGTCGATGTCCTGGGCCTACGAGCAGTACTTC.

The chain carries TRBV19 and TRBJ1-1; 7 positions match TRBD1. The CDR3 has 15 residues. The ends lost 5 bases at V and 8 bases at J; junction bases unmatched: 14. CDR1 is LNHDA and CDR2 is SQIVND in the germline V gene (reference sequence). CDR3 residues: CASSPRTTGDWEAFF. DNA for the CDR3: TGTGCCAGTAGTCCCCGCACTACAGGGGATTGGGAAGCTTTCTTT.

This chain joins TRBV5-4 and TRBJ1-2; D might be TRBD1 (6 bases). V was pared by 0 bases and J by 4 bases, with 10 bases between. From germline, CDR1 is SGHNT and CDR2 YYREEE (reference sequence). This CDR3 region has 14 residues. The CDR3 bases are TGTGCCAGCAGCTTGGGGGGGGCCGGCTATGGCTACACCTTC. Its protein is CASSLGGAGYGYTF.

V usage is TRBV7-2 and J usage is TRBJ2-1, with a weak D call TRBD2 (6 bases). V was pared by 1 base and J by 8 bases, with 15 bases between. The CDR3 is made up of 15 amino acids. Looked up from germline, CDR1 is SGHTA and CDR2 is FQGNSA. The CDR3 loop is CASSLEYQRRDEQFF. CDR3 nucleotide sequence: TGTGCCAGCAGCTTAGAGTATCAGCGGAGGGATGAGCAGTTCTTC.

The chain employs TRBV2 and TRBJ1-4, with a tentative D call TRBD1 (6 bases). V was shortened by 3 bases and J by 6 bases, with 11 bases between the two germline ends. Germline V gives CDR1 SNHLY, CDR2 FYNNEI. This CDR3 is built from 14 residues. In nucleotides, the CDR3 is TGTGCCAGCAGTGACCCGGGACATGATGAAAAACTGTTTTTT. Amino acids: CASSDPGHDEKLFF. Combining the CDR3 with reference TRBV2 and TRBJ1-4 gives the whole variable domain EPEVTQTPSHQVTQMGQEVILRCVPISNHLYFYWYRQILGQKVEFLVSFYNNEISEKSEIFDDQFSVERPDGSNFTLKIRSTKLEDSAMYFCASSDPGHDEKLFFGSGTQLSVL.

DNA of the CDR3: TGCGCCAGCAGCTTGGCAGGGGCTCCCGACTATGGCTACACCTTC. Residues: CASSLAGAPDYGYTF. The V and J genes are TRBV5-1 and TRBJ1-2, with a weak D call TRBD1 (6 bases). The CDR3 length is 15 residues. Trimming pared 0 bases from V and 3 bases from J, leaving 12 bases between. CDR1 is SGHRS and CDR2 is YFSETQ in the germline V gene.

V is TRBV2 and J is TRBJ1-1; maybe TRBD1 (6 bases). CDR3 length: 15 residues. The V gene's germline CDR1 is SNHLY and CDR2 FYNNEI. The germline V and J ends were trimmed by 6 bases and 0 bases, with 14 bases remaining between them. In nucleotides, the CDR3 is TGTGCCAGCAGGGATCCCGGGACACTGAACACTGAAGCTTTCTTT. Translating it yields CASRDPGTLNTEAFF.

This clone showed up just once. This sequence joins TRBV25-1 and TRBJ1-1; D possibly corresponds to TRBD1 (5 bases). Germline CDR1 and CDR2: MGHDK and SYGVNS. CDR3 length: 17 residues. Trimming removed 1 base at V and 4 bases at J, with 19 bases between. CDR3 in amino acids: CASSEFSPRGARTEAFF. The CDR3 DNA reads as TGTGCCAGCAGTGAATTTAGTCCACGAGGGGCTCGCACTGAAGCTTTCTTT.